This TCR beta chain was sequenced in a study of response to subunit inactivated influenza vaccine. Study conclusions and caveats: Seasonal influenza vaccination, on each occasion, was suggested by the authors to recruit few new T cells.

Trimming pared 6 bases from V and 10 bases from J, leaving 18 bases between. CDR3 length: 13 residues. TCRdb reanalysed the RT-PCR reads using MiXCR and keeps one entry per CDR3 protein. The sample holds fewer than 550,000 distinct CDR3 sequences; about 25% are singletons and the top ten take under 2.5%. This clonotype has at least ten counts. Its antigen is undetermined. The chain carries TRBV12-3 or TRBV12-4 and TRBJ1-1; D not resolved. The receptor was derived from a man aged 45 to 65 who received an inactivated influenza vaccine. The specimen comprised CD4+ T cells sorted from PBMCs, sampled around 5 days after vaccination. The CDR3 nucleotides read TGTGCCAGCAGCGAGCAGGTCAATGGCCGAGCTTTCTTT. The encoded protein is CASSEQVNGRAFF.